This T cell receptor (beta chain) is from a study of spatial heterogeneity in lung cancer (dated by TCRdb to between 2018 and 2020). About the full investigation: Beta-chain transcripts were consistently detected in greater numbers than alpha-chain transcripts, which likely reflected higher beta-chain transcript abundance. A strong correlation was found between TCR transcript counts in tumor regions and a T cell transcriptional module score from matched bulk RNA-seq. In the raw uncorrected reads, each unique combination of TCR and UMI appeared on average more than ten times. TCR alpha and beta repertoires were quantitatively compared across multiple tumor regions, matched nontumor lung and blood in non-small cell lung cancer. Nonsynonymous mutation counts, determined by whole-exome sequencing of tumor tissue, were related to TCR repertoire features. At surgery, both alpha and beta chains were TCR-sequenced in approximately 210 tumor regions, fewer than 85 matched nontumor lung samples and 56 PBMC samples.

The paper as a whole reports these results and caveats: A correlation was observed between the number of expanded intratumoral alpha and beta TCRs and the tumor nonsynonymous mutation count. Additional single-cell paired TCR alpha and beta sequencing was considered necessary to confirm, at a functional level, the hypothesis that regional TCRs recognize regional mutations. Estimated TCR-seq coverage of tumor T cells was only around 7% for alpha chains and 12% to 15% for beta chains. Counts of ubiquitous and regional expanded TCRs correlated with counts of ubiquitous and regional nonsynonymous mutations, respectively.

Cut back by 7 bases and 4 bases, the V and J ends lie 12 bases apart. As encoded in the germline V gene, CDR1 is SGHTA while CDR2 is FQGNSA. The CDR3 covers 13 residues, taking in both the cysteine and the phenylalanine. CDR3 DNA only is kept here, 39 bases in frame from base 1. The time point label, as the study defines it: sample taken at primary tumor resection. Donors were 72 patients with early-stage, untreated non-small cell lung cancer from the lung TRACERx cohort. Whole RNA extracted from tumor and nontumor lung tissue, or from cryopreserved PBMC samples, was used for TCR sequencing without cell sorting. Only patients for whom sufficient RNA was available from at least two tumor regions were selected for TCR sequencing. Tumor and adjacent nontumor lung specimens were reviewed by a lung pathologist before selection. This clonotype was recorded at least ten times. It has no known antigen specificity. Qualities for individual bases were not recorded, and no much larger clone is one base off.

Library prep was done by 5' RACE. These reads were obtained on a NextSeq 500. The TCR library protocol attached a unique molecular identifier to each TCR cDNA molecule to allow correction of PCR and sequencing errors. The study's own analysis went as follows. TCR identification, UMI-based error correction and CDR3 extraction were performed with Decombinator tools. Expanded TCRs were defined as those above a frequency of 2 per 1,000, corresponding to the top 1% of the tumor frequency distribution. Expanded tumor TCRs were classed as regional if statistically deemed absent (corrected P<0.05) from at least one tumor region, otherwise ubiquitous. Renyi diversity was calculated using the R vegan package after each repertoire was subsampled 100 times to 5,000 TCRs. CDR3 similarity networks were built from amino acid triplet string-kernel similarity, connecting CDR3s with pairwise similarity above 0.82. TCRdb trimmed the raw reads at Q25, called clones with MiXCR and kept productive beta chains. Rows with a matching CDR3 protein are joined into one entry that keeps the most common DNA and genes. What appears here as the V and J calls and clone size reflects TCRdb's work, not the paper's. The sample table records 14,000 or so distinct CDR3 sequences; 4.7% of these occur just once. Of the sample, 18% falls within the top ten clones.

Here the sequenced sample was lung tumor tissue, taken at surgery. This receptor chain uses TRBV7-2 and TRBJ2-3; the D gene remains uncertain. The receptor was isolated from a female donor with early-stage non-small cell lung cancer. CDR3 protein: CASTLTFADTQYF. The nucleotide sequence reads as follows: TGTGCCAGCACCTTGACATTCGCAGATACGCAGTATTTT.